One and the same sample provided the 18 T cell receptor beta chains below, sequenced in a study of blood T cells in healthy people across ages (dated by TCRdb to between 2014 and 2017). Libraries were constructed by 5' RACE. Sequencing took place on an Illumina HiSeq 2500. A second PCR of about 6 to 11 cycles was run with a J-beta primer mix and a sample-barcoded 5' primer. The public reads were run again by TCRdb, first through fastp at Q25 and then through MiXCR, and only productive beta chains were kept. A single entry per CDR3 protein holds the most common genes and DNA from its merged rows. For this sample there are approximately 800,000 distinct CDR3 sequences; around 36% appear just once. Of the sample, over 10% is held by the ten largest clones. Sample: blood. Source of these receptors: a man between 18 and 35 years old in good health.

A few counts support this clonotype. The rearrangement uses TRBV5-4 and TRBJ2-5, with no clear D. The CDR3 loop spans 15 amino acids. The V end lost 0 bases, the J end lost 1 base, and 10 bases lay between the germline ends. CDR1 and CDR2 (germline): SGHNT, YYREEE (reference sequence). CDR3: CASSLGGQAQETQYF. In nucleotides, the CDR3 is TGTGCCAGCAGCTTGGGTGGGCAGGCCCAAGAGACCCAGTACTTC.

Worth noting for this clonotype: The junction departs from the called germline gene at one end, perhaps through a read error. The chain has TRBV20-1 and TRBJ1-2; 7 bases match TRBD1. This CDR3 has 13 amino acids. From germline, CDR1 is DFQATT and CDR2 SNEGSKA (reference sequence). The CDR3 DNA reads TGCAGGGCTAGAGGGAGGACAGGCTATGGCTACACCTTC. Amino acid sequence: CRARGRTGYGYTF.

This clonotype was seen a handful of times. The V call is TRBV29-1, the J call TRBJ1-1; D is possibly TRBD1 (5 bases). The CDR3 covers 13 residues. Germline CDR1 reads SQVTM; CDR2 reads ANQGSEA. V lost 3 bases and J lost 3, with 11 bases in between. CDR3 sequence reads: CSVEGGPDTEAFF. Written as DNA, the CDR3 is TGCAGCGTTGAGGGGGGACCGGACACTGAAGCTTTCTTT.

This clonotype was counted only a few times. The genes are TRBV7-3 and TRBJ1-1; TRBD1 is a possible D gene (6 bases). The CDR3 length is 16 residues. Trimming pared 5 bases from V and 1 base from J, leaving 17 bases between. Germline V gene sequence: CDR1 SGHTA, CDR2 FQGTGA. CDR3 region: CASSPAGGGRNTEAFF. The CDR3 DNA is TGTGCCAGCAGCCCCGCCGGTGGGGGGCGGAACACTGAAGCTTTCTTT.

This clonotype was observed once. CDR3 DNA: TGCAGTGCTCGGGCCCTTGGAAGACAGAACACTGAAGCTTTCTTT. Residues: CSARALGRQNTEAFF. The genes are TRBV20-1 and TRBJ1-1; D remains ambiguous. CDR1 DFQATT and CDR2 SNEGSKA come from the germline V gene (reference sequence). This CDR3 comprises 15 residues. The V end lost 5 bases, the J end lost 1 base, and 17 bases lay between the germline ends.

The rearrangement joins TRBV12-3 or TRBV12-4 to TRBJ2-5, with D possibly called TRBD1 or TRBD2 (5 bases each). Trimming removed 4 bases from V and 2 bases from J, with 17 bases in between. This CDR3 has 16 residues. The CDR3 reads CASSSGRLSSQETQYF. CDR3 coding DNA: TGTGCCAGCAGTTCGGGGCGTCTTAGCTCTCAAGAGACCCAGTACTTC.

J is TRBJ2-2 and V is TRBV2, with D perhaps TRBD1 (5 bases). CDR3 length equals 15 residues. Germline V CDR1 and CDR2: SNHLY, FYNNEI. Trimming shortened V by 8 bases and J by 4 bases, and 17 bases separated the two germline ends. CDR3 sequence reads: CASQETGYGTGELFF. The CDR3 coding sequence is TGTGCCAGCCAGGAAACAGGTTATGGCACCGGGGAGCTGTTTTTT.

This CDR3 reads CASSFSTHGGDEQFF. Here the CDR3 DNA reads TGTGCCAGCAGCTTTAGCACCCACGGTGGAGATGAGCAGTTCTTC. The chain recombines TRBV7-2 with TRBJ2-1; unclear D gene. The V gene lost 3 bases and the J gene lost 8 bases, with 17 bases spanning the gap. CDR1 is SGHTA, CDR2 FQGNSA, per germline. The CDR3 consists of 15 residues.

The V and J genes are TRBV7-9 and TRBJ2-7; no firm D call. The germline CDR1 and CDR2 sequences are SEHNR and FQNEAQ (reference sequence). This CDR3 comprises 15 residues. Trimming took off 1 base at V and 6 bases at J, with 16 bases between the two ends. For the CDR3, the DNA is TGTGCCAGCAGCTTAGTAGCTCTAATCTCGGGCGAGCAGTACTTC. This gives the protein CASSLVALISGEQYF. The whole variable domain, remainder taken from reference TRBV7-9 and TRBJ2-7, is DTGVSQNPRHKITKRGQNVTFRCDPISEHNRLYWYRQTLGQGPEFLTYFQNEAQLEKSRLLSDRFSAERPKGSFSTLEIQRTEQGDSAMYLCASSLVALISGEQYFGPGTRLTVT.

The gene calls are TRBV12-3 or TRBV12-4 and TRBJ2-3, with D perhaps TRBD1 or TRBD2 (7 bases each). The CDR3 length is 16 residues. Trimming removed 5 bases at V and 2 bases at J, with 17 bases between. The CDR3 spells CASSLQGGGNTDTQYF. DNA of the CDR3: TGTGCCAGCAGTCTACAGGGAGGGGGCAACACAGATACGCAGTATTTT.

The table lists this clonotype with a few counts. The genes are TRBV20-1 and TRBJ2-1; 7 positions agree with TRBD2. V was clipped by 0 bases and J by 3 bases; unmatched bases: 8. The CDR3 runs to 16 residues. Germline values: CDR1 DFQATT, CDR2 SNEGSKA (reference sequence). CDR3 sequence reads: CSARDQLGGFYNEQFF. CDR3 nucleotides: TGCAGTGCTAGAGATCAGCTGGGGGGGTTCTACAATGAGCAGTTCTTC.

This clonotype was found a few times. CDR3 nucleotides: TGTGCCATCAGTGGTTCCAGCGGGCTTCAAGAGACCCAGTACTTC. It translates to CAISGSSGLQETQYF. The chain carries TRBV10-3 and TRBJ2-5, with TRBD2 as a possible D gene (6 bases). The length of the CDR3 is 15 residues. Per germline, CDR1 ENHRY and CDR2 SYGVKD. The ends were cut back, 4 bases at V and 2 bases at J, with 14 bases in the middle.

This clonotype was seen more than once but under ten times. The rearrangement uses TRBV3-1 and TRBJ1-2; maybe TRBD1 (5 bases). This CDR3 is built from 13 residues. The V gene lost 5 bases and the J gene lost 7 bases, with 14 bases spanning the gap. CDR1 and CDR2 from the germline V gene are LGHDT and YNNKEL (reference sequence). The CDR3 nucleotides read TGTGCCAGCAGCTACGCGACAGTCGGTGGCTACACCTTC. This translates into CASSYATVGGYTF. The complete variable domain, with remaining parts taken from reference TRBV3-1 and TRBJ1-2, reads DTAVSQTPKYLVTQMGNDKSIKCEQNLGHDTMYWYKQDSKKFLKIMFSYNNKELIINETVPNRFSPKSPDKAHLNLHINSLELGDSAVYFCASSYATVGGYTFGSGTRLTVV.

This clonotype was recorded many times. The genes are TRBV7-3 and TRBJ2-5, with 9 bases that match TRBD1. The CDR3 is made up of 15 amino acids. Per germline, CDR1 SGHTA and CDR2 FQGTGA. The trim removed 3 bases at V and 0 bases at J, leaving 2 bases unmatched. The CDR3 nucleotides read TGTGCCAGCAGCTTGGGGACAGGGTACCAAGAGACCCAGTACTTC. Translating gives CASSLGTGYQETQYF.

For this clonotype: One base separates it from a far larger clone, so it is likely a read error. The CDR3 region is CACSSGTANTEAFF. The CDR3 DNA is TGTGCCTGCAGTTCCGGGACAGCGAACACTGAAGCTTTCTTT. This chain uses TRBV12-3 or TRBV12-4 with TRBJ1-1; 7 bases match TRBD1. This CDR3 spans 14 amino acids.

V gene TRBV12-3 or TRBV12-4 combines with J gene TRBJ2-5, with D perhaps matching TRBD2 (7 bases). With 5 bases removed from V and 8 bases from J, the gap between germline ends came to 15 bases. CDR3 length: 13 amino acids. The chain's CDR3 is CASSVGGGGTQYF. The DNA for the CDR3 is TGTGCCAGCAGTGTAGGGGGGGGAGGAACCCAGTACTTC.

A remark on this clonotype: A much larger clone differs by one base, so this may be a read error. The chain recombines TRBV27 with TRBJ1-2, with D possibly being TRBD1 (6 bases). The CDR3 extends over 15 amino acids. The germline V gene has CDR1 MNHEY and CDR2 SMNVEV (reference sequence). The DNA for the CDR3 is TGTGCCAGCACCAAAGCCTTGACAGGAAACTATGGCCACACCTTC. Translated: CASTKALTGNYGHTF.

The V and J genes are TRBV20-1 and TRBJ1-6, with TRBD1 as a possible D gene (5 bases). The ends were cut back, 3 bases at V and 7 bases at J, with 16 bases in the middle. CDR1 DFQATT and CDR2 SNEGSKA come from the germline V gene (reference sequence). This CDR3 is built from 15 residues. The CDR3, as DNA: TGCAGTGCTAGTGCTTTTTTGGGGCTAAATTCACCCCTCCACTTT. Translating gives CSASAFLGLNSPLHF.